This T cell receptor (beta chain) appears in the sequencing data of a study of blood T cell repertoires in COVID-19 (dated by TCRdb to about 2020). About the study as a whole: Collaborator samples came from the United States, Italy and Spain and covered acute and convalescent phases of COVID-19. Where HLA class I and class II types were available, the types were taken from metadata supplied by the sample provider, not from assay-based typing. Deeply sampled blood TCRbeta repertoires from subjects exposed to, actively infected with, or recovered from COVID-19 were included in the dataset. The material from the prospective study consisted of cDNA or gDNA derived from T cells, B-cell-depleted T cells, or PBMCs. The repertoires were released in a freely available public database intended as a resource for research on the immune response to SARS-CoV-2. The samples were drawn from two sources: the first 160 participants of the ongoing ImmuneRACE study, and 950 to 1,500 subjects contributed by 6 global collaborators. Sample metadata almost always included a de-identified subject ID, COVID-19 status, age in years and sex. The research as a whole found: How much clinical and demographic metadata was included differed by source and by participant, and the metadata was provided uncurated.

This clone was counted once. There is no known antigen for this receptor. Base-call qualities are not available, and no considerably larger clone is one nucleotide away. TCRbeta CDR3 regions were amplified from genomic DNA by means of the immunoSEQ Assay, a bias-controlled multiplex PCR. As for how the authors treated the data: The number of nucleated cells in each sample was estimated by amplification of reference gene primers within the assay. Sequence reads were collapsed and filtered to measure the absolute abundance of every unique TCRbeta CDR3 rearrangement. Productive Simpson clonality was computed per sample as the square root of Simpson's diversity index over productive rearrangements. TCRdb re-hosts the immuneACCESS table, in-frame sequences only. Its copies lack some clones; in the studies checked, an unresolved V gene accounts for under half of them, and the cause for the rest is not known. D and trimming come from the DNA, and the V and J calls and clone size come from that table. Counted in this sample were hundreds of thousands of clones; 70% to 90% of them appeared once. The ten largest clones add up to just over 0.7% of the sample.

From the cysteine through the phenylalanine, the CDR3 covers 16 amino acids. The CDR3 DNA has 48 bases and is translated from base 1. The germline V gene encodes CDR1 SGHRS and CDR2 YFSETQ. V is clipped by 4 bases and J by 3 bases, and the sequence between their germline boundaries is 18 bases long. Collaborating institutions collected whole blood in K2EDTA tubes following their own protocols. Collaborator samples were shipped for TCRbeta analysis as frozen whole blood, isolated PBMCs, or DNA extracted from either sample type. The TCR was taken from a man in his forties with acute or convalescent COVID-19. Sequencing input: peripheral blood. The V and J genes are TRBV5-1 and TRBJ2-3; D gene: possibly TRBD2, on 6 matching bases. The bases read TGCGCCAGCAGCGGCGGGGCCCCCCTTGAGACAGATACGCAGTATTTT. Translated, it gives CASSGGAPLETDTQYF.